This passage covers 23 T cell receptor beta chains from one sample sequenced in a study of T cell repertoires in cytomegalovirus infection. Antigens of these TCRs are unknown. In TCRdb, the reads were re-called with MiXCR into one record per CDR3 protein. The data contain approximately 120,000 distinct CDR3 sequences, 25% to 30% of them singletons. The specimen was CD8+ T cells from cultured PBMCs, collected from culture after CMV antigen stimulation. The receptor source for this set is a human donor in good health (CMV status not recorded). Some clones in this sample may be carry-over from other donors' samples.

The genes are TRBV19 and TRBJ2-3; 11 bases line up with TRBD2. This CDR3 region has 16 residues. The V gene's germline CDR1 is LNHDA and CDR2 SQIVND (reference sequence). With V trimmed by 5 bases and J by 3 bases, 7 bases remained unmatched. As DNA, the CDR3 is TGTGCCAGTAGTGCAGGACTAGCGGGTTTGACAGATACGCAGTATTTT. It specifies CASSAGLAGLTDTQYF.

This sequence joins TRBV12-3 or TRBV12-4 and TRBJ2-3, with D perhaps TRBD2 (6 bases). V gave up 3 bases and J gave up 0 bases, with 19 bases separating them. The CDR3 contains 18 residues. CDR3 coding DNA: TGTGCCAGCAGTTTCTCTCTAGGGCTAGCGCTGAGCACAGATACGCAGTATTTT. It encodes CASSFSLGLALSTDTQYF.

The genes are TRBV27 and TRBJ1-1; the D is unclear. In germline, CDR1 is MNHEY, CDR2 SMNVEV (reference sequence). The CDR3 sequence is 14 residues long. V lost 2 bases and J lost 6, with 13 bases in between. The CDR3, as DNA: TGTGCCAGCAGTTTAAGGGCATTCTTACCTGAAGCTTTCTTT. It codes for CASSLRAFLPEAFF.

Here the CDR3 DNA reads TGTGCCAGCAGCCAAGTGGCCAGACTTGAAGCTTTCTTT. Amino acid sequence: CASSQVARLEAFF. V usage is TRBV14 and J usage is TRBJ1-1; no clear D gene. The germline V gene has CDR1 SGHDN and CDR2 FVKESK. The CDR3 is 13 residues long. Trimming stripped 1 base from V and 7 bases from J, with 10 bases between.

Only one count was recorded for this clonotype. The chain is built from TRBV2 and TRBJ1-3; D is ambiguous. Trimming stripped 3 bases from V and 0 bases from J, with 21 bases between. The CDR3 is made up of 19 amino acids. CDR1 is SNHLY and CDR2 is FYNNEI in the germline V gene. The CDR3 DNA sequence: TGTGCCAGCAGTGATCTAGGGCCCGACCTCCTCCGCTCTGGAAACACCATATATTTT. Protein sequence: CASSDLGPDLLRSGNTIYF.

The chain combines TRBV19 with TRBJ1-1; no reliable D call. The CDR3 spans 13 residues. Germline loops: CDR1 LNHDA, CDR2 SQIVND (reference sequence). V was shortened by 5 bases and J by 7 bases, with 14 bases between the two germline ends. CDR3 amino acids: CASSYSQPGEAFF. CDR3 coding DNA: TGTGCCAGTAGTTACAGCCAGCCGGGTGAAGCTTTCTTT.

This sequence joins TRBV12-3 or TRBV12-4 and TRBJ2-3; 11 nucleotides align to TRBD2. CDR3 length equals 15 residues. V lost 5 bases and J lost 1; bases outside the gene matches: 2. CDR3 protein: CASSQLAGGTDTQYF. CDR3 DNA sequence: TGTGCCAGCAGTCAACTAGCGGGGGGCACAGATACGCAGTATTTT.

This chain joins TRBV9 and TRBJ2-7, with D perhaps TRBD2 (6 bases). This CDR3 has 15 residues. Germline V gene data show CDR1 as SGDLS and CDR2 as YYNGEE. The V gene lost 1 base and the J gene lost 5 bases, with 16 bases spanning the gap. CDR3 nucleotide sequence: TGTGCCAGCAGCGTACGTTCAGGGAGGTCCGACGAGCAGTACTTC. Translating gives CASSVRSGRSDEQYF.

This rearrangement joins TRBV6-2 or TRBV6-3 to TRBJ2-7; D gene ambiguous. Germline CDR1 MNHEY, CDR2 SVGEGT. With 2 bases removed from V and 2 bases from J, the gap between germline ends came to 4 bases. This CDR3 has 12 residues. CDR3 region: CASSYQAYEQYF. Written as DNA, the CDR3 is TGTGCCAGCAGTTACCAGGCCTACGAGCAGTACTTC.

In its sample, this clonotype was seen a few times. The chain has TRBV19 and TRBJ1-1; D unclear. CDR1 and CDR2 from the germline V gene are LNHDA and SQIVND (reference sequence). The CDR3 has 16 residues. V lost 7 bases and J 1 base, leaving 19 bases between the germline ends. CDR3 nucleotide sequence: TGTGCCAGTATTGGGGTCTCGTGGGAGGGGAACACTGAAGCTTTCTTT. This codes for CASIGVSWEGNTEAFF.

This clonotype was recorded at least ten times. The chain links TRBV7-6 to TRBJ1-1; D ambiguous. Trimming stripped 2 bases from V and 3 bases from J, with 4 bases between. The CDR3 runs to 12 residues. CDR1 and CDR2 (germline): SGHVS, FNYEAQ. The CDR3 spells CASSLLDTEAFF. CDR3 in DNA: TGTGCCAGCAGCTTATTGGACACTGAAGCTTTCTTT.

This clonotype was recorded many times. The J gene is TRBJ2-5, the V gene TRBV29-1; TRBD1 or TRBD2 may be the D gene (5 bases each). The CDR3 is 17 residues long. Between the trimmed V and J ends, which lost 7 bases and 1 base, there was a span of 25 bases. The germline V gene has CDR1 SQVTM and CDR2 ANQGSEA. CDR3 nucleotides: TGCAGCGCAGACCGGGACGCAGCCCTTACATTCCAAGAGACCCAGTACTTC. Its translation is CSADRDAALTFQETQYF. The variable domain in full, completed from reference TRBV29-1 and TRBJ2-5, reads SAVISQKPSRDICQRGTSLTIQCQVDSQVTMMFWYRQQPGQSLTLIATANQGSEATYESGFVIDKFPISRPNLTFSTLTVSNMSPEDSSIYLCSADRDAALTFQETQYFGPGTRLLVL.

This clonotype was seen once. CDR3 coding DNA: TGTGCCAGCAGTCCCTTTGCGGGGGCAAACAATGAGCAGTTCTTC. Translated: CASSPFAGANNEQFF. The chain links TRBV27 to TRBJ2-1; D possibly corresponds to TRBD2 (7 bases). Per the germline V gene, CDR1 is MNHEY and CDR2 is SMNVEV (reference sequence). The V and J ends lost 5 bases and 5 bases respectively, with 16 bases between them. The CDR3 covers 15 residues.

The chain carries TRBV18 and TRBJ1-2; D not certain. Germline V gives CDR1 KGHSH, CDR2 LQKENI. V shed 2 bases and J shed 3 bases, with 13 bases lying between them. The CDR3 has 15 residues. CDR3 residues: CASSPRPSPDYGYTF. CDR3 sequence (DNA): TGTGCCAGCTCACCAAGGCCTTCCCCAGACTATGGCTACACCTTC.

This clonotype occurred a few times. The CDR3 sequence: CASSQYFGGANEQFF. The CDR3 region has the DNA TGCGCCAGCAGCCAATACTTCGGGGGGGCAAATGAGCAGTTCTTC. This chain joins TRBV4-1 and TRBJ2-1, with TRBD2 identical over 8 bases. This CDR3 region has 15 residues. Germline loops: CDR1 MGHRA, CDR2 YSYEKL. The junction had 7 bases not matched to a gene; V was cut back by 2 bases and J by 7 bases.

This clonotype has more than one count but fewer than ten. The chain recombines TRBV19 with TRBJ2-1; D perhaps matches TRBD2 (5 bases). The CDR3 spans 13 residues. V was cut by 6 bases and J by 4 bases, with 10 bases left in between. Germline CDR1 is LNHDA and CDR2 is SQIVND (reference sequence). CDR3 region: CASSSTGYNEQFF. Here the CDR3 DNA reads TGTGCCAGTAGCTCCACGGGATACAATGAGCAGTTCTTC.

The chain employs TRBV20-1 and TRBJ1-2, with a tentative D call TRBD1 (5 bases). The length of the CDR3 is 18 residues. Germline V gene sequence: CDR1 DFQATT, CDR2 SNEGSKA (reference sequence). Between the trimmed V and J ends, which lost 0 bases and 0 bases, there was a span of 20 bases. CDR3 coding DNA: TGCAGTGCTAGAGATGAGGCAGGGCCTTTAGTCTCTAACTATGGCTACACCTTC. Encoded protein: CSARDEAGPLVSNYGYTF.

The V call is TRBV27, the J call TRBJ2-1; 9 positions match TRBD1. Germline loops: CDR1 MNHEY, CDR2 SMNVEV (reference sequence). The CDR3 contains 14 residues. V gave up 8 bases and J gave up 6 bases; unmatched junction bases: 8. Written as DNA, the CDR3 is TGTGCCAGCGCCTCGGGGACAGGGTCCAATGAGCAGTTCTTC. It is translated as CASASGTGSNEQFF.

The CDR3 region is CASSVGTGSDEKLFF. As DNA, the CDR3 is TGTGCCAGCAGTGTGGGAACAGGGAGCGATGAAAAACTGTTTTTT. The J gene is TRBJ1-4, the V gene TRBV2; TRBD1 might be the D (6 bases). In germline, CDR1 is SNHLY, CDR2 FYNNEI. V was clipped by 4 bases and J by 6 bases, with 15 bases between them. This CDR3 region has 15 residues.

The chain is built from TRBV10-3 and TRBJ1-1; TRBD1 might be the D (6 bases). This CDR3 has 16 amino acids. V was shortened by 3 bases and J by 8 bases, with 22 bases between the two germline ends. Germline V gene sequence: CDR1 ENHRY, CDR2 SYGVKD. CDR3 nucleotides: TGTGCCATCAGTGACCCCGGGGGCCCGGCAGACCGGGAAGCTTTCTTT. It codes for CAISDPGGPADREAFF.

This clonotype was detected a few times. The chain employs TRBV5-4 and TRBJ2-2, with D perhaps TRBD1 or TRBD2 (5 bases each). CDR3 length equals 16 residues. Germline CDR1 is SGHNT and CDR2 is YYREEE (reference sequence). V lost 2 bases to trimming and J lost 3 bases, with 14 bases between them. CDR3: CASSLGDLADTGELFF. The CDR3 DNA follows: TGTGCCAGCAGCTTAGGGGACCTAGCAGACACCGGGGAGCTGTTTTTT.

This clonotype was detected a few times. This chain links TRBV12-3 or TRBV12-4 with TRBJ2-5; D ambiguous. Trimming left V 4 bases short and J 5 bases short, with 8 bases between. The CDR3 is 12 amino acids. The CDR3 is CASSSRRETQYF. The CDR3 nucleotides are TGTGCCAGCAGTTCCCGACGTGAGACCCAGTACTTC.

V and J are TRBV4-1 and TRBJ2-7, with D possibly TRBD2 on 5 matching bases. In germline, CDR1 is MGHRA, CDR2 YSYEKL. The germline V and J ends were trimmed by 5 bases and 2 bases, with 16 bases remaining between them. There are 15 residues in the CDR3. The CDR3 loop reads CASSASGGLPYEQYF. The CDR3 DNA reads TGCGCCAGCAGCGCAAGCGGTGGCCTTCCCTACGAGCAGTACTTC.